The 13 T cell receptor beta chains below were found in one sample sequenced in a study of blood T cell repertoires in COVID-19. Generated by immunoSEQ multiplex PCR, the TCRdb table keeps only in-frame clones and is missing some. The profile shows over 300,000 clones, around 89% of them singletons. Material: PBMCs or T cells enriched from blood (not recorded which). The source is a woman aged 25 to 45 with acute COVID-19.

The rearrangement links TRBV4-3 to TRBJ1-5; TRBD1 aligns across 9 bases. V was pared by 3 bases and J by 6 bases, with 6 bases of the junction left unmatched. Germline loops: CDR1 LGHNA, CDR2 YSLEER. The CDR3 is 15 amino acids. CDR3 amino acids: CASSQRTGEGQPQHF. For the CDR3, the DNA is TGCGCCAGCAGCCAGAGGACAGGGGAGGGTCAGCCCCAGCATTTT.

The chain links TRBV13 to TRBJ2-2; the D is unclear. Per germline, CDR1 PRHDT and CDR2 FYEKMQ (reference sequence). Trimming stripped 0 bases from V and 7 bases from J, with 6 bases between. CDR3 length: 13 residues. The CDR3 nucleotides read TGTGCCAGCAGCTTAGGGCGAGACGGGGAGCTGTTTTTT. Its translation is CASSLGRDGELFF. The full variable domain, its missing parts supplied by reference TRBV13 and TRBJ2-2, is AAGVIQSPRHLIKEKRETATLKCYPIPRHDTVYWYQQGPGQDPQFLISFYEKMQSDKGSIPDRFSAQQFSDYHSELNMSSLELGDSALYFCASSLGRDGELFFGEGSRLTVL.

The gene calls are TRBV10-2 and TRBJ2-7; possibly TRBD1 for D (5 bases). Germline CDR1 WSHSY, CDR2 SAAADI. The CDR3 totals 15 residues. Trimming took 6 bases from V and 1 from J, leaving 16 bases between them. CDR3 nucleotides: TGCGCCAGCAGGAAGGGGAAAGGAAGTTCCTACGAGCAGTACTTC. This codes for CASRKGKGSSYEQYF.

The chain has TRBV19 and TRBJ1-4; possible D gene TRBD1, 5 bases. V was cut by 5 bases and J by 4 bases, with 14 bases left in between. CDR1 and CDR2 (germline): LNHDA, SQIVND (reference sequence). This CDR3 has 15 residues. The CDR3 protein is CASSRRQTHNEKLFF. The CDR3 DNA sequence: TGTGCCAGTAGTCGCCGACAGACTCATAATGAAAAACTGTTTTTT.

This clone was recorded only once. The chain is built from TRBV5-1 and TRBJ1-6; D perhaps matches TRBD1 (6 bases). CDR1 is SGHRS, CDR2 YFSETQ, per germline. The V and J ends lost 3 bases and 10 bases respectively, with 14 bases between them. The CDR3 runs 14 residues. CDR3 in amino acids: CASSSTGLGSPLHF. CDR3 bases: TGCGCCAGCAGCTCTACAGGGTTGGGCTCACCCCTCCACTTT.

This clone was detected a few times. The V gene is TRBV19, the J gene TRBJ1-1; 8 bases are shared with TRBD1. V shed 5 bases, J shed 4 bases, and the junction held 6 bases outside the gene matches. CDR1 is LNHDA and CDR2 is SQIVND in the germline V gene (reference sequence). This CDR3 region has 14 residues. In DNA, the CDR3 is TGTGCCAGTAGTGACAGGGGTGCAGCCACTGAAGCTTTCTTT. It encodes CASSDRGAATEAFF.

The rearrangement links TRBV10-3 to TRBJ1-1; D is possibly TRBD1 (6 bases). Germline V CDR1 and CDR2: ENHRY, SYGVKD. V gave up 1 base and J gave up 7 bases, with 13 bases separating them. The CDR3 has 14 residues. The CDR3 region is CAISEYAGADEAFF. CDR3 coding DNA: TGTGCCATCAGTGAGTATGCGGGGGCTGATGAAGCTTTCTTT.

The chain combines TRBV12-5 with TRBJ2-7, with D maybe TRBD1 (6 bases). The CDR3 runs to 19 residues. The germline V gene encodes CDR1 LGHNT and CDR2 FRNRAP. V gave up 4 bases and J gave up 4 bases, with 29 bases separating them. Here the CDR3 DNA reads TGTGCTAGTGGTTCCTCCACCCGAACGTTCCGGACAGCTCGTTACGAGCAGTACTTC. Translating it yields CASGSSTRTFRTARYEQYF.

This clone was picked up a small number of times. The J gene is TRBJ1-5, the V gene TRBV30; perhaps TRBD1 as D (5 bases). V was pared by 2 bases and J by 6 bases, with 17 bases between. The CDR3 covers 15 residues. CDR1 is GTSNPN, CDR2 SVGIG, per germline (reference sequence). For the CDR3, the DNA is TGTGCCTGGAGTTCCCCTGGGGGGTACGGTCAGCCCCAGCATTTT. Translating it yields CAWSSPGGYGQPQHF.

V gene TRBV19 combines with J gene TRBJ1-1, with unresolved D. Germline CDR1 is LNHDA and CDR2 is SQIVND (reference sequence). The V and J ends lost 6 bases and 6 bases respectively, with 11 bases between them. This CDR3 is built from 12 residues. The DNA of the CDR3 is TGTGCCAGTAGGCGGATAGGCGCTGAAGCTTTCTTT. Protein product: CASRRIGAEAFF.

V and J are TRBV7-6 and TRBJ1-2; D remains ambiguous. From germline, CDR1 is SGHVS and CDR2 FNYEAQ. Trimming took 0 bases from V and 4 from J, leaving 9 bases between them. CDR3 length equals 14 residues. The CDR3 sequence is CASSLAVGSYGYTF. The CDR3 nucleotides are TGTGCCAGCAGCTTAGCTGTCGGGTCCTATGGCTACACCTTC.

The chain has TRBV7-9 and TRBJ1-6; the D is unclear. V was pared by 5 bases and J by 9 bases, with 17 bases between. CDR1 and CDR2 from the germline V gene are SEHNR and FQNEAQ (reference sequence). The CDR3 contains 15 residues. The CDR3, as DNA: TGTGCCAGCAGCCAAGGGAGGGCAGCCGGTTCACCCCTCCACTTT. Translating gives CASSQGRAAGSPLHF.

This sequence joins TRBV7-9 and TRBJ1-2, with D possibly being TRBD1 (6 bases). The CDR3 consists of 16 residues. Per the germline V gene, CDR1 is SEHNR and CDR2 is FQNEAQ (reference sequence). Trimming removed 1 base from V and 5 bases from J, with 17 bases in between. The CDR3 sequence is CASSLGNKAGVYGYTF. The DNA of the CDR3 is TGTGCCAGCAGCTTAGGCAATAAGGCAGGGGTGTATGGCTACACCTTC.